Each of the 18 T cell receptor beta chains below was sequenced from the same sample in a study of blood T cell repertoires in COVID-19 (dated by TCRdb to about 2020). Library preparation was by the immunoSEQ multiplex PCR assay. TCRdb's version of the immuneACCESS table is confined to in-frame rearrangements and falls short of the full clone set. An unresolved V gene accounts for under half of the shortfall where checked; the remainder is of unknown origin. Present in this sample are 390,000 or so clones, 80% to 90% of which were seen just once. 1% of the sample is held by the ten biggest clonotypes. Source material: PBMCs or T cells enriched from blood (not recorded which). The receptor set was obtained from a man aged 18 to 35 who had recovered from COVID-19.

The chain recombines TRBV27 with TRBJ1-1; tentatively, D is TRBD1 (6 bases). Germline values: CDR1 MNHEY, CDR2 SMNVEV (reference sequence). The CDR3 spans 14 residues. The ends were cut back, 4 bases at V and 1 base at J, with 10 bases in the middle. CDR3 sequence (DNA): TGTGCCAGCAGTTGGGGGGGCACGAACACTGAAGCTTTCTTT. As protein: CASSWGGTNTEAFF.

V is TRBV9 and J is TRBJ1-3; possibly TRBD1 for D (5 bases). The germline V gene encodes CDR1 SGDLS and CDR2 YYNGEE. The CDR3 consists of 16 residues. V was clipped by 4 bases and J by 0 bases, with 14 bases between them. As DNA, the CDR3 is TGTGCCAGCAGCCTTGGACACGCGAACTCTGGAAACACCATATATTTT. Its protein is CASSLGHANSGNTIYF.

This chain joins TRBV30 and TRBJ1-6, with D possibly being TRBD1 (6 bases). This CDR3 contains 12 residues. Trimming removed 7 bases from V and 6 bases from J, with 10 bases in between. Germline-derived CDR1 and CDR2 are GTSNPN and SVGIG (reference sequence). CDR3 sequence (DNA): TGTGCCTACAGGGCGGGTAATTCACCCCTCCACTTT. Its protein product is CAYRAGNSPLHF.

The chain combines TRBV24-1 with TRBJ2-2, with D tentatively TRBD2 (5 bases). This CDR3 comprises 13 residues. With 9 bases removed from V and 4 bases from J, the gap between germline ends came to 11 bases. Germline V gene data show CDR1 as KGHDR and CDR2 as SFDVKD. The CDR3 DNA reads TGTGCCACCCGGCCGGGGATCACCGGGGAGCTGTTTTTT. It specifies CATRPGITGELFF.

This CDR3 is CASSSRNRQETQYF. Written as DNA, the CDR3 is TGTGCCAGCAGCTCTCGTAACAGACAAGAGACCCAGTACTTC. The chain links TRBV7-9 to TRBJ2-5; D gene unclear. CDR3 size: 14 residues. The V gene lost 4 bases and the J gene lost 2 bases, with 11 bases spanning the gap. CDR1 is SEHNR and CDR2 is FQNEAQ in the germline V gene (reference sequence).

The chain has TRBV4-1 and TRBJ2-1; TRBD2 might be the D (6 bases). With 0 bases removed from V and 5 bases from J, the gap between germline ends came to 11 bases. CDR1 is MGHRA and CDR2 is YSYEKL in the germline V gene. The CDR3 is 15 amino acids. The CDR3 DNA is TGCGCCAGCAGCCAAGAGATAGCGGCAAACAATGAGCAGTTCTTC. Amino acids: CASSQEIAANNEQFF.

This clone was seen once. The chain joins TRBV19 to TRBJ2-1; 7 nucleotides match TRBD1. Germline CDR1 LNHDA, CDR2 SQIVND (reference sequence). CDR3 length: 15 residues. J lost 1 base, V lost 4 bases, and 4 bases had no gene match. The CDR3, as DNA: TGTGCCAGTAGTACTACAGGGGCTTCCTACAATGAGCAGTTCTTC. This encodes CASSTTGASYNEQFF. Drawing the rest from reference TRBV19 and TRBJ2-1, the complete variable domain is DGGITQSPKYLFRKEGQNVTLSCEQNLNHDAMYWYRQDPGQGLRLIYYSQIVNDFQKGDIAEGYSVSREKKESFPLTVTSAQKNPTAFYLCASSTTGASYNEQFFGPGTRLTVL.

With regard to this clone: The junction departs from germline at one end; a sequencing error may be responsible. The CDR3 nucleotides read TGTGCCAGCAGCTTGGGGGGGACAGCGGCCTCCCACGAGCAGTACTTC. Amino acid sequence: CASSLGGTAASHEQYF. The chain links TRBV5-4 to TRBJ2-7; 7 nucleotides agree with TRBD1. The germline CDR1 and CDR2 sequences are SGHNT and YYREEE (reference sequence). CDR3 length: 16 residues.

The V and J genes are TRBV2 and TRBJ1-5; D not certain. With 6 bases removed from V and 0 bases from J, the gap between germline ends came to 3 bases. CDR3 length: 12 amino acids. CDR1 SNHLY and CDR2 FYNNEI come from the germline V gene. The CDR3 nucleotides read TGTGCCAGCAGCGGTAGCAATCAGCCCCAGCATTTT. Translation: CASSGSNQPQHF.

The CDR3 DNA follows: TGTGCCAGCAGTCCAGGGACAGGGGATGGCGGGGAGCTGTTTTTT. Translation: CASSPGTGDGGELFF. The gene calls are TRBV28 and TRBJ2-2; 10 bases align to TRBD1. With V trimmed by 5 bases and J by 7 bases, 7 bases remained unmatched. Germline CDR1 and CDR2: MDHEN and SYDVKM. The CDR3 totals 15 residues.

The chain joins TRBV20-1 to TRBJ1-1, with TRBD1 identical over 10 bases. Germline V lookup: CDR1 DFQATT, CDR2 SNEGSKA (reference sequence). The length of the CDR3 is 15 residues. The V segment lost 3 bases and the J segment 5 bases; nucleotides outside the gene matches: 9. CDR3 protein: CSASPADRGNTEAFF. CDR3 nucleotide sequence: TGCAGTGCTAGTCCCGCGGACAGGGGGAATACTGAAGCTTTCTTT.

The count of this clone is one. This chain uses TRBV5-4 with TRBJ2-1; 11 nucleotides align to TRBD2. Germline assignment: CDR1 SGHNT and CDR2 YYREEE (reference sequence). The CDR3 length is 15 residues. Unmatched junction bases numbered 5, after V lost 0 bases and J lost 9 bases. The chain's CDR3 is CASSLGTSGSTEQFF. The DNA for the CDR3 is TGTGCCAGCAGCTTGGGAACTAGCGGGAGTACTGAGCAGTTCTTC.

This chain connects TRBV7-2 to TRBJ2-1; 9 nucleotides agree with TRBD1. Germline-derived CDR1 and CDR2 are SGHTA and FQGNSA. The CDR3 spans 16 residues. Unmatched junction bases numbered 7, after V lost 1 base and J lost 6 bases. The CDR3 region is CASSLGDRVLGNEQFF. As DNA, the CDR3 is TGTGCCAGCAGCTTAGGGGACAGGGTGCTGGGCAATGAGCAGTTCTTC.

The rearrangement joins TRBV19 to TRBJ1-5, with 7 bases that match TRBD1. J was trimmed by 2 bases and V by 7 bases; bases with no gene match: 14. Germline CDR1 LNHDA, CDR2 SQIVND (reference sequence). This CDR3 is 17 amino acids long. Written as DNA, the CDR3 is TGTGCCAGTACCGTAAGGTATGAGGGGGCTGGCAATCAGCCCCAGCATTTT. Translated, it gives CASTVRYEGAGNQPQHF. Full variable domain (outside the CDR3, taken from reference TRBV19 and TRBJ1-5): DGGITQSPKYLFRKEGQNVTLSCEQNLNHDAMYWYRQDPGQGLRLIYYSQIVNDFQKGDIAEGYSVSREKKESFPLTVTSAQKNPTAFYLCASTVRYEGAGNQPQHFGDGTRLSIL.

Written as DNA, the CDR3 is TGCGCCAGCAGCTTGGCCGGACGGGATACTGGAAACACCATATATTTT. Its protein product is CASSLAGRDTGNTIYF. This chain links TRBV5-1 with TRBJ1-3; D gene unclear. The CDR3 runs to 16 residues. CDR1 is SGHRS, CDR2 YFSETQ, per germline. Trimming removed 0 bases at V and 2 bases at J, with 12 bases between. Combining the CDR3 with reference TRBV5-1 and TRBJ1-3 gives the whole variable domain KAGVTQTPRYLIKTRGQQVTLSCSPISGHRSVSWYQQTPGQGLQFLFEYFSETQRNKGNFPGRFSGRQFSNSRSEMNVSTLELGDSALYLCASSLAGRDTGNTIYFGEGSWLTVV.

The gene calls are TRBV7-9 and TRBJ1-1; the match to TRBD1 covers 8 bases. V dropped 3 bases and J dropped 3; count of bases not matched to a gene: 6. Germline V gene lookup returns CDR1 SEHNR and CDR2 FQNEAQ (reference sequence). The CDR3 is 15 residues long. CDR3 sequence: CASSFPQGAHTEAFF. The CDR3 DNA follows: TGTGCCAGCAGCTTCCCTCAGGGGGCGCACACTGAAGCTTTCTTT.

The chain couples TRBV5-5 to TRBJ1-5; TRBD1 matches 10 bases. This CDR3 has 17 residues. The V gene's germline CDR1 is SGHKS and CDR2 YYEKEE (reference sequence). Trimming at V came to 4 bases and at J to 7 bases, leaving 14 bases not matched to a gene. The CDR3 nucleotides read TGTGCCAGCAGCGCCCACCGACAGGGGGCTGAGAGGCAGCCCCAGCATTTT. This translates into CASSAHRQGAERQPQHF.

The rearrangement uses TRBV29-1 and TRBJ1-1; 10 nucleotides line up with TRBD1. J lost 4 bases, V lost 4 bases, and 6 bases had no gene match. This CDR3 comprises 14 residues. Per the germline V gene, CDR1 is SQVTM and CDR2 is ANQGSEA. CDR3: CSVGQGARFTEAFF. The CDR3 DNA sequence: TGCAGCGTTGGACAGGGGGCGCGTTTCACTGAAGCTTTCTTT.